Below, 12 T cell receptor beta chains from the same sample are listed, as sequenced in a study of beta chain features in type 1 diabetes. All of the isolated RNA was reverse transcribed, so expressed TCRB transcripts were sequenced. Data came from immunoSEQ multiplex PCR; TCRdb stores just in-frame clones and leaves some out. This sample yields 130,000 or so clones, of which 9.5% to 10% are seen a single time; 0.65% belongs to the top ten. The sequencing input was central memory CD4+ T cells from blood. The receptors originated from a woman aged 40-49 years in good health.

V is TRBV21-1 and J is TRBJ1-4; the table gives TRBD1 as D, unverified against the DNA. TRBV21-1 is tagged as a pseudogene. CDR3 length: 16 amino acids. This CDR3 reads CASSSDRGRTREKLFF. The CDR3 DNA is TGTGCCAGCAGCTCCGACAGGGGGCGAACTCGGGAAAAACTGTTTTTT.

There are a few counts of this clone. The chain links TRBV7-9 to TRBJ2-7; TRBD1 matches at 7 bases. The germline gives CDR1 SEHNR, CDR2 FQNEAQ (reference sequence). CDR3 length: 14 amino acids. V gave up 5 bases and J gave up 1 base; unmatched junction bases: 5. The CDR3 sequence is CASSRQQGSYEQYF. The CDR3, as DNA: TGTGCCAGCAGCCGACAACAGGGGTCCTACGAGCAGTACTTC.

This clone came up a few times. The chain links TRBV18 to TRBJ2-7, with D possibly being TRBD1 (6 bases). The CDR3 consists of 12 residues. Germline V gene lookup returns CDR1 KGHSH and CDR2 LQKENI. Trimming removed 3 bases from V and 6 bases from J, with 9 bases in between. CDR3 protein: CASSPGAGEQYF. CDR3 sequence (DNA): TGTGCCAGCTCACCGGGGGCCGGCGAGCAGTACTTC.

The chain is built from TRBV19 and TRBJ1-5; D gene ambiguous. This CDR3 contains 14 residues. V dropped 5 bases and J dropped 4 bases, with 12 bases sitting between them. The germline V gene has CDR1 LNHDA and CDR2 SQIVND (reference sequence). In nucleotides, the CDR3 is TGTGCCAGTAGTGTCACGGGATCGAATCAGCCCCAGCATTTT. Translated: CASSVTGSNQPQHF.

This clone came up a few times. The sample has other DNA sequences that encode this CDR3 too. This chain connects TRBV19 to TRBJ1-5; 8 bases fit TRBD1. CDR1 and CDR2 from the germline V gene are LNHDA and SQIVND (reference sequence). V shed 6 bases, J shed 2 bases, and the junction held 3 bases outside the gene matches. This CDR3 comprises 14 residues. The CDR3 region has the DNA TGTGCCAGTAGCGTGACAGGGGGCAATCAGCCCCAGCATTTT. Residues: CASSVTGGNQPQHF. Full variable domain (missing parts from reference TRBV19 and TRBJ1-5): DGGITQSPKYLFRKEGQNVTLSCEQNLNHDAMYWYRQDPGQGLRLIYYSQIVNDFQKGDIAEGYSVSREKKESFPLTVTSAQKNPTAFYLCASSVTGGNQPQHFGDGTRLSIL.

This chain uses TRBV5-1 with TRBJ1-6, with 8 bases that match TRBD1. There are 16 residues in the CDR3. Germline CDR1 is SGHRS and CDR2 is YFSETQ. After removal of 6 bases from V and 7 bases from J, the junction contained 12 bases not matched to a gene. CDR3: CASTSGTGSTNSPLHF. The CDR3, as DNA: TGCGCCAGCACCTCCGGGACAGGATCTACCAATTCACCCCTCCACTTT.

This clone turned up a few times. The chain carries TRBV5-1 and TRBJ2-5, with 9 bases aligning to TRBD2. Germline V gene lookup returns CDR1 SGHRS and CDR2 YFSETQ. The CDR3 length is 15 residues. After removal of 5 bases from V and 5 bases from J, the junction contained 10 bases not matched to a gene. CDR3 loop: CASSEGGGAFETQYF. The CDR3 DNA reads TGCGCCAGCAGTGAAGGCGGGGGGGCCTTTGAGACCCAGTACTTC.

This chain links TRBV18 with TRBJ1-6; TRBD1 matches at 9 bases. This CDR3 spans 19 amino acids. In germline, CDR1 is KGHSH, CDR2 LQKENI. Trimming cost V 4 bases and J 7 bases; bases outside gene matches: 17. CDR3 sequence (DNA): TGTGCCAGCTCACTCGTCGCCCCGGGACAGGGAGCGATGAATTCACCCCTCCACTTT. This encodes CASSLVAPGQGAMNSPLHF.

The V call is TRBV28, the J call TRBJ2-7; D is uncertain. Germline assignment: CDR1 MDHEN and CDR2 SYDVKM. V was pared by 3 bases and J by 1 base, with 4 bases between. The CDR3 has 12 amino acids. Written as DNA, the CDR3 is TGTGCCAGCAGTTTCCAATCCTACGAGCAGTACTTC. Protein product: CASSFQSYEQYF.

This chain connects TRBV27 to TRBJ1-2; perhaps TRBD1 as D (5 bases). V lost 3 bases and J lost 13, with 18 bases in between. The CDR3 loop spans 13 amino acids. Germline CDR1 and CDR2: MNHEY and SMNVEV (reference sequence). As DNA, the CDR3 is TGTGCCAGCAGTTTCCATCAAGCCGGGACTCCCACCTTC. It yields the protein CASSFHQAGTPTF.

Here the CDR3 reads CAISESGGLAETNEQFF. CDR3 nucleotides: TGTGCCATCAGTGAGTCGGGGGGGCTAGCGGAGACCAATGAGCAGTTCTTC. J is TRBJ2-1 and V is TRBV10-3; a weak D match, TRBD2 (7 bases). The CDR3 length is 17 residues. Trimming took off 0 bases at V and 6 bases at J, with 18 bases between the two ends. Germline V gives CDR1 ENHRY, CDR2 SYGVKD.

This clone was observed at least ten times. A junction end diverges from the germline sequence, so it may reflect a read error. This chain links TRBV5-1 with TRBJ2-7; D possibly corresponds to TRBD2 (6 bases). From germline, CDR1 is SGHRS and CDR2 YFSETQ. This CDR3 has 15 amino acids. The CDR3 here is CASGFGRGSSYEQYF. CDR3 sequence (DNA): TGCGCCAGCGGCTTCGGTCGGGGGAGTTCCTACGAGCAGTACTTC.